These 28 T cell receptor beta chains were all obtained from the same sample, sequenced in a study of T cells after yellow fever vaccination. TCRdb re-called the 5' RACE reads with MiXCR, one entry per CDR3 protein. Counted here are hundreds of thousands of distinct CDR3 sequences, around 19% occurring once; the ten biggest clones make up 15% to 20%. The sequences come from PBMCs, collected before the yellow fever booster vaccination. These receptors all come from a man between 18 and 29 years old who received the YFV17D yellow fever vaccine.

V gene TRBV10-3 combines with J gene TRBJ2-5, with TRBD2 identical over 9 bases. Germline V gene lookup returns CDR1 ENHRY and CDR2 SYGVKD. The CDR3 is 14 residues long. Trimming cost V 6 bases and J 0 bases; bases outside gene matches: 2. The CDR3 DNA reads as TGTGCCATCAGGTCTAGCGGGGACCAAGAGACCCAGTACTTC. Encoded protein: CAIRSSGDQETQYF.

The rearrangement joins TRBV10-3 to TRBJ1-2; a possible D gene is TRBD1 (6 bases). The ends were cut back, 6 bases at V and 8 bases at J, with 19 bases in the middle. Germline V gives CDR1 ENHRY, CDR2 SYGVKD. The CDR3 covers 14 residues. In DNA form, the CDR3 reads TGTGCCATCAGGGCCGGGACAACGGTGGAGGGCTACACCTTC. It translates to CAIRAGTTVEGYTF.

This rearrangement joins TRBV5-1 to TRBJ2-5; 7 nucleotides match TRBD1. This CDR3 region has 15 residues. The germline CDR1 and CDR2 sequences are SGHRS and YFSETQ. J lost 2 bases, V lost 3 bases, and 7 bases had no gene match. Here the CDR3 DNA reads TGCGCCAGCAGCTGGAGTCCACAGGGGCAAGAGACCCAGTACTTC. It is translated as CASSWSPQGQETQYF.

This clonotype showed up just a few times. The gene calls are TRBV20-1 and TRBJ2-5; no reliable D call. V shed 5 bases and J shed 1 base, with 14 bases lying between them. Germline V lookup: CDR1 DFQATT, CDR2 SNEGSKA (reference sequence). The CDR3 contains 14 residues. CDR3 DNA: TGCAGTGCTGTCCCCGGGTTTAGCCAAGAGACCCAGTACTTC. Its protein product is CSAVPGFSQETQYF.

This clonotype was counted ten times or more. The chain couples TRBV12-3 or TRBV12-4 to TRBJ1-2; 8 bases match TRBD1. The V segment lost 5 bases and the J segment 12 bases; nucleotides outside the gene matches: 8. The CDR3 spans 12 residues. CDR3 sequence reads: CASSGQGLVHTF. DNA of the CDR3: TGTGCCAGCAGTGGACAGGGACTAGTCCACACCTTC.

The chain combines TRBV2 with TRBJ1-6; the D gene is possibly TRBD1 (5 bases). Germline-derived CDR1 and CDR2 are SNHLY and FYNNEI. The CDR3 is 14 amino acids. Trimming left V 6 bases short and J 8 bases short, with 14 bases between. CDR3 amino acids: CASRPGRGDSPLHF. As DNA, the CDR3 is TGTGCCAGCAGGCCGGGACGGGGGGATTCACCCCTCCACTTT.

This clonotype was counted a few times. V and J are TRBV20-1 and TRBJ1-4, with 7 bases fitting TRBD1. This CDR3 comprises 14 residues. With V trimmed by 6 bases and J by 8 bases, 12 bases remained unmatched. Germline V gives CDR1 DFQATT, CDR2 SNEGSKA (reference sequence). The CDR3 nucleotides are TGCAGTGCGGGGAACAGGGGAAGTAACGAAAAACTGTTTTTT. It encodes CSAGNRGSNEKLFF.

J is TRBJ2-3 and V is TRBV5-1; D uncertain. V was pared by 0 bases and J by 2 bases, with 7 bases between. Germline assignment: CDR1 SGHRS and CDR2 YFSETQ. This CDR3 has 14 amino acids. CDR3: CASSLALPTDTQYF. The DNA for the CDR3 is TGCGCCAGCAGCTTGGCCCTACCCACAGATACGCAGTATTTT.

This clonotype came up once. V gene TRBV2 combines with J gene TRBJ1-5; no definite D call. From germline, CDR1 is SNHLY and CDR2 FYNNEI. V was pared by 6 bases and J by 1 base, with 13 bases between. The CDR3 sequence is 15 residues long. The CDR3 bases are TGTGCCAGCAGGGGGTTGATCGTCAGCAATCAGCCCCAGCATTTT. Encoded protein: CASRGLIVSNQPQHF.

CDR3 residues: CSASPPFGQGEVNEQFF. CDR3 DNA sequence: TGCAGTGCTAGCCCCCCCTTCGGACAGGGGGAGGTAAATGAGCAGTTCTTC. The J gene is TRBJ2-1, the V gene TRBV20-1; 10 bases agree with TRBD1. CDR3 length: 17 amino acids. J gave up 7 bases and V 3 bases, and 15 bases lay outside the gene matches. CDR1 is DFQATT, CDR2 SNEGSKA, per germline (reference sequence).

This clonotype was seen a handful of times. V and J are TRBV7-2 and TRBJ1-5, with 9 bases identical to TRBD1. The length of the CDR3 is 15 residues. With 5 bases clipped from V and 4 bases from J, the junction kept 6 bases outside the gene matches. Per the germline V gene, CDR1 is SGHTA and CDR2 is FQGNSA. The CDR3 here is CASSRNGQGNQPQHF. As DNA, the CDR3 is TGTGCCAGCAGCCGCAACGGACAGGGGAATCAGCCCCAGCATTTT.

V is TRBV14 and J is TRBJ2-2; D ambiguous. This CDR3 comprises 16 residues. The germline V and J ends were trimmed by 1 base and 1 base, with 10 bases remaining between them. Looked up from germline, CDR1 is SGHDN and CDR2 is FVKESK. As DNA, the CDR3 is TGTGCCAGCAGCCAAGTGGTCTCGGTGAACACCGGGGAGCTGTTTTTT. It codes for CASSQVVSVNTGELFF. Combining the CDR3 with reference TRBV14 and TRBJ2-2 gives the whole variable domain EAGVTQFPSHSVIEKGQTVTLRCDPISGHDNLYWYRRVMGKEIKFLLHFVKESKQDESGMPNNRFLAERTGGTYSTLKVQPAELEDSGVYFCASSQVVSVNTGELFFGEGSRLTVL.

This clonotype was recorded a few times. V gene TRBV6-5 combines with J gene TRBJ1-4, with D hard to call. V lost 4 bases, J lost 5 bases, and 5 bases lay in between. This CDR3 comprises 12 residues. Germline assignment: CDR1 MNHEY and CDR2 SVGAGI. This CDR3 is CASSSINEKLFF. The CDR3 region has the DNA TGTGCCAGCAGTTCCATAAATGAAAAACTGTTTTTT.

This clonotype was counted between two and nine times. V gene TRBV20-1 combines with J gene TRBJ1-4; TRBD1 might be the D (5 bases). The germline gives CDR1 DFQATT, CDR2 SNEGSKA (reference sequence). The length of the CDR3 is 14 residues. V dropped 6 bases and J dropped 8 bases, with 19 bases sitting between them. CDR3 loop: CSARGGGGREKLFF. The CDR3 DNA sequence: TGCAGTGCGCGCGGGGGGGGTGGCCGCGAAAAACTGTTTTTT.

This clonotype was seen ten or more times. This chain uses TRBV7-2 with TRBJ2-7, with 8 bases that match TRBD2. The CDR3 has 14 amino acids. Germline CDR1 and CDR2: SGHTA and FQGNSA. Trimming took 4 bases from V and 5 from J; bases not matched to a gene: 7. CDR3 amino acids: CASSSRGGIDEQYF. CDR3 nucleotides: TGTGCCAGCAGCTCTCGGGGGGGGATCGACGAGCAGTACTTC.

This clonotype was found a few times. This chain uses TRBV7-9 with TRBJ2-6; D may be TRBD2 (5 bases). The V gene lost 5 bases and the J gene lost 4 bases, with 15 bases spanning the gap. CDR1 and CDR2 from the germline V gene are SEHNR and FQNEAQ (reference sequence). The CDR3 consists of 16 residues. CDR3 loop: CASSEQMGAGANVLTF. In DNA, the CDR3 is TGTGCCAGCAGCGAGCAAATGGGAGCCGGGGCCAACGTCCTGACTTTC.

The chain recombines TRBV18 with TRBJ1-1, with no clear D. This CDR3 spans 14 amino acids. V was clipped by 4 bases and J by 4 bases, with 13 bases between them. Per germline, CDR1 KGHSH and CDR2 LQKENI. The CDR3 coding sequence is TGTGCCAGCTCACGAACAGAATTAAGCACTGAAGCTTTCTTT. It codes for CASSRTELSTEAFF.

This chain links TRBV4-3 with TRBJ1-4; D is unresolved. The V gene's germline CDR1 is LGHNA and CDR2 YSLEER. The V end was cut by 0 bases, the J end by 8 bases, with 13 bases between. The CDR3 sequence is 15 residues long. CDR3 sequence (DNA): TGCGCCAGCAGCCAAGATTGGAAGAAGAAAGAAAAACTGTTTTTT. This codes for CASSQDWKKKEKLFF.

This chain joins TRBV5-1 and TRBJ2-3, with 7 bases fitting TRBD2. This CDR3 is 15 amino acids long. V shed 7 bases and J 2 bases; nucleotides not matched to a gene: 10. CDR1 and CDR2 (germline): SGHRS, YFSETQ. The DNA of the CDR3 is TGCGCCAGCTCGGGCGTGGGGGGGAACACAGATACGCAGTATTTT. This sequence encodes CASSGVGGNTDTQYF.

This clonotype was counted only a few times. The chain has TRBV7-2 and TRBJ2-5; TRBD2 agrees at 15 bases. This CDR3 is 16 amino acids long. Germline V gives CDR1 SGHTA, CDR2 FQGNSA. Trimming at V came to 5 bases and at J to 5 bases, leaving 6 bases not matched to a gene. The CDR3 nucleotides read TGTGCCAGCAGCCTACGGACTAGCGGGGGGGCGGAGACCCAGTACTTC. Amino acids: CASSLRTSGGAETQYF. The whole variable domain, remainder taken from reference TRBV7-2 and TRBJ2-5, is GAGVSQSPSNKVTEKGKDVELRCDPISGHTALYWYRQSLGQGLEFLIYFQGNSAPDKSGLPSDRFSAERTGGSVSTLTIQRTQQEDSAVYLCASSLRTSGGAETQYFGPGTRLLVL.

V and J are TRBV30 and TRBJ2-5, with 9 bases aligning to TRBD1. With V trimmed by 3 bases and J by 5 bases, 7 bases remained unmatched. This CDR3 is 14 amino acids long. The germline V gene encodes CDR1 GTSNPN and CDR2 SVGIG (reference sequence). DNA of the CDR3: TGTGCCTGGAGCACAGGGGGCAGTTTGGAGACCCAGTACTTC. It yields the protein CAWSTGGSLETQYF. Based on the CDR3 plus reference TRBV30 and TRBJ2-5, the full variable domain is SQTIHQWPATLVQPVGSPLSLECTVEGTSNPNLYWYRQAAGRGLQLLFYSVGIGQISSEVPQNLSASRPQDRQFILSSKKLLLSDSGFYLCAWSTGGSLETQYFGPGTRLLVL.

Only a few counts were recorded for this clonotype. The chain links TRBV20-1 to TRBJ2-7, with D perhaps matching TRBD1 or TRBD2 (5 bases each). CDR3 length: 12 residues. V was pared by 0 bases and J by 3 bases, with 6 bases between. Germline CDR1 reads DFQATT; CDR2 reads SNEGSKA (reference sequence). Here the CDR3 reads CSAREGRYEQYF. CDR3 DNA: TGCAGTGCTAGAGAGGGACGCTACGAGCAGTACTTC.

V gene TRBV29-1 combines with J gene TRBJ1-1; a possible D gene is TRBD1 (5 bases). Per the germline V gene, CDR1 is SQVTM and CDR2 is ANQGSEA. Trimming shortened V by 3 bases and J by 2 bases, and 10 bases separated the two germline ends. The CDR3 is 13 residues long. As DNA, the CDR3 is TGCAGCGTTGAGAGGGACCGCAACACTGAAGCTTTCTTT. Amino acids: CSVERDRNTEAFF.

The rearrangement uses TRBV4-1 and TRBJ1-2; a possible D gene is TRBD1 (6 bases). Germline lookup yields CDR1 MGHRA and CDR2 YSYEKL. V gave up 1 base and J gave up 3 bases, with 12 bases separating them. There are 15 residues in the CDR3. CDR3 residues: CASSQVGRGDYGYTF. As DNA, the CDR3 is TGCGCCAGCAGCCAAGTTGGGAGGGGGGACTATGGCTACACCTTC.

This chain uses TRBV7-2 with TRBJ2-5, with D perhaps TRBD2 (6 bases). The length of the CDR3 is 15 residues. The V gene's germline CDR1 is SGHTA and CDR2 FQGNSA. The germline V and J ends were trimmed by 5 bases and 5 bases, with 18 bases remaining between them. The CDR3 here is CASSPSGLREETQYF. DNA for the CDR3: TGTGCCAGCAGCCCAAGCGGGTTGCGAGAGGAGACCCAGTACTTC.

The CDR3 nucleotides read TGTGCCAGCAGCTCGACTAAAGAGACCCAGTACTTC. This codes for CASSSTKETQYF. The chain has TRBV7-2 and TRBJ2-5, with D maybe TRBD2 (5 bases). Trimming cost V 4 bases and J 3 bases, with 6 bases left between them. This CDR3 spans 12 amino acids. CDR1 is SGHTA and CDR2 is FQGNSA in the germline V gene.

Only a few counts were recorded for this clonotype. This chain connects TRBV20-1 to TRBJ2-4; D may be TRBD2 (6 bases). Germline values: CDR1 DFQATT, CDR2 SNEGSKA (reference sequence). Trimming removed 0 bases from V and 0 bases from J, with 15 bases in between. There are 17 residues in the CDR3. Here the CDR3 reads CSARDGRGLLAKNIQYF. CDR3 nucleotides: TGCAGTGCTAGAGATGGGCGGGGCCTACTAGCCAAAAACATTCAGTACTTC.

The rearrangement joins TRBV24-1 to TRBJ2-3; weak D call: TRBD2 (5 bases). The V gene's germline CDR1 is KGHDR and CDR2 SFDVKD. Trimming left V 3 bases short and J 1 base short, with 13 bases between. The CDR3 runs to 16 residues. CDR3 nucleotides: TGTGCCACCAGTGATCCCCACCTCGGGGGCACAGATACGCAGTATTTT. This sequence encodes CATSDPHLGGTDTQYF.